The entry below describes one T cell receptor beta chain. Its antigen is not identified. These data come from a study of cytomegalovirus exposure and HLA in healthy donors. Germline lookup yields CDR1 SGHRS and CDR2 YFSETQ. V was trimmed by 2 bases and J by 4 bases, leaving 13 bases between them. This CDR3 is built from 14 residues. Study observations and caveats: It emerged from a later analysis that several of the most significant clusters appeared to be linked to common viral pathogens.

The study ran its PCR with 60 Vbeta and 13 Jbeta primers. Generated by immunoSEQ multiplex PCR, the TCRdb table keeps only in-frame clones and is missing some. This sample yields 95,000 to 100,000 clones, of which approximately 85% are seen a single time; approximately 3.9% belongs to the top ten. The receptor's source is a man aged 30 to 39 in good health and CMV-seronegative. The sequencing sample was made of PBMCs. This chain joins TRBV5-1 and TRBJ2-7, with TRBD2 as a possible D gene (6 bases). The CDR3 nucleotides are TGCGCCAGCAGCTTAAGGGCTAGCGAGTACGAGCAGTACTTC. Its protein product is CASSLRASEYEQYF.